This T cell receptor (beta chain) is drawn from a study of T-cell reconstitution after alpha-beta-depleted transplantation in children. This clonotype showed up many times. The V and J ends lost 0 bases and 3 bases respectively, with 14 bases between them. The CDR3 runs to 16 residues. Looked up from germline, CDR1 is DFQATT and CDR2 is SNEGSKA (reference sequence). Molecular barcoding with unique molecular identifiers was used for the TCRbeta library. TCRdb re-analysed the PCR reads in MiXCR, keeping a single row per CDR3 protein. Of over 200,000 distinct CDR3 sequences detected, roughly 10% appear once; the ten largest clones hold approximately 5.9%.

The source was PBMCs from the stem cell graft donor, collected from the stem cell graft. The receptor was derived from a human donor who donated a stem cell graft to a child with acute lymphoblastic leukemia. The chain carries TRBV20-1 and TRBJ2-2; tentative D call: TRBD2 (7 bases). CDR3 loop: CSARDLEGGDTGELFF. The CDR3 DNA follows: TGCAGTGCTAGAGATCTGGAGGGGGGGGACACCGGGGAGCTGTTTTTT.